What follows describes a single T cell receptor (beta chain). Data came from immunoSEQ multiplex PCR; TCRdb stores just in-frame clones and leaves some out. Among roughly 70,000 clones, roughly 84% were seen once, and the ten largest hold approximately 2%. This sample was taken from a study of OX40 agonist ivuxolimab in advanced cancers. The CDR3 spans 19 residues. After removal of 0 bases from V and 0 bases from J, the junction contained 6 bases not matched to a gene. Germline CDR1 is LGHNA and CDR2 is YSLEER. The specimen was CD4+ or CD8+ T cells sorted from blood, collected in a trial of the OX40 agonist ivuxolimab. This chain uses TRBV4-3 with TRBJ2-6; the match to TRBD1 covers 9 bases. The clonotype was recovered from an adult with an advanced solid tumor such as melanoma, head and neck, liver or kidney cancer. The CDR3 here is CASSQDRTGVFSGANVLTF. The CDR3 DNA follows: TGCGCCAGCAGCCAAGATCGGACAGGGGTTTTCTCTGGGGCCAACGTCCTGACTTTC.